This T cell receptor beta chain was found in a study of blood T cell repertoires in COVID-19. As for the study in general: COVID-19 samples, acute and convalescent, were from the United States, Italy and Spain. PBMCs, B-cell-depleted T cells, or T cells were the source of the cDNA or gDNA that made up the material.

Germline CDR1 reads SQVTM; CDR2 reads ANQGSEA. V lost 4 bases and J lost 5, with 8 bases in between. This CDR3 has 12 amino acids. Original processing methods: It was from reference gene primer amplification that nucleated cell counts were estimated. The repertoire was sequenced with immunoSEQ multiplex PCR; TCRdb's copy has only in-frame clones and lacks some. V, J and clone size are those of that table, while D and trimming were read from the DNA. The sample carries about 240,000 clones, 82% recorded once. This receptor was identified in a woman aged 55-70 years with active or convalescent COVID-19. The chain is built from TRBV29-1 and TRBJ1-4; TRBD1 might be the D (5 bases). Sequencing was carried out using peripheral blood. This CDR3 reads CSVGQWNEKLFF. The CDR3 nucleotides are TGCAGCGTTGGACAGTGGAATGAAAAACTGTTTTTT.